This T cell receptor (beta chain) derives from a study of Ad26.COV2.S vaccination and SARS-CoV-2 variants. Treatment in this sample: some 20 received Ad26.COV2.S at low or high dose, single or two shots; 5 received placebo; per-sample allocation not given. Collection of samples fell on day 63 after the first vaccine or placebo injection. Method: immunoSEQ multiplex PCR; TCRdb's copy keeps in-frame clones and lacks some. The table lists around 320,000 clones, 85% to 90% of them singletons. This receptor was taken from a person aged 18-60 years who received the Ad26.COV2.S COVID-19 vaccine or a placebo. The source material was peripheral blood, sampled in a trial of Ad26.COV2.S vaccine versus placebo.

In nucleotides, the CDR3 is TGTGCCACCAGCAGGCAAGGGGACGGCTACACCTTC. Protein sequence: CATSRQGDGYTF. The chain joins TRBV15 to TRBJ1-2; possibly TRBD1 for D (5 bases). The CDR3 consists of 12 residues. Trimming took off 3 bases at V and 8 bases at J, with 10 bases between the two ends. Germline V gene data show CDR1 as LNHNV and CDR2 as YYDKDF (reference sequence). The variable domain in full, with the rest retrieved from reference TRBV15 and TRBJ1-2, is DAMVIQNPRYQVTQFGKPVTLSCSQTLNHNVMYWYQQKSSQAPKLLFHYYDKDFNNEADTPDNFQSRRPNTSFCFLDIRSPGLGDTAMYLCATSRQGDGYTFGSGTRLTVV.